This T cell receptor beta chain was retrieved from a study of T cell responses to AZD1222 COVID-19 vaccine. Data came from immunoSEQ multiplex PCR; TCRdb stores just in-frame clones and leaves some out. The sample lists around 120,000 clones, approximately 86% occurring once. The V end was cut by 0 bases, the J end by 10 bases, with 20 bases between. The CDR3 loop spans 16 amino acids. Germline CDR1 LGHNA, CDR2 YSLEER. Sequenced here: peripheral blood, sampled 28 days after the second AZD1222 dose. The V and J genes are TRBV4-3 and TRBJ2-3; D ambiguous. The TCR was taken from an adult who received the AZD1222 COVID-19 vaccine. The CDR3 DNA reads as TGCGCCAGCAGCCAAGATAAGGGTTTACGGAAAGGGTCGCAGTATTTT. Amino acids: CASSQDKGLRKGSQYF.